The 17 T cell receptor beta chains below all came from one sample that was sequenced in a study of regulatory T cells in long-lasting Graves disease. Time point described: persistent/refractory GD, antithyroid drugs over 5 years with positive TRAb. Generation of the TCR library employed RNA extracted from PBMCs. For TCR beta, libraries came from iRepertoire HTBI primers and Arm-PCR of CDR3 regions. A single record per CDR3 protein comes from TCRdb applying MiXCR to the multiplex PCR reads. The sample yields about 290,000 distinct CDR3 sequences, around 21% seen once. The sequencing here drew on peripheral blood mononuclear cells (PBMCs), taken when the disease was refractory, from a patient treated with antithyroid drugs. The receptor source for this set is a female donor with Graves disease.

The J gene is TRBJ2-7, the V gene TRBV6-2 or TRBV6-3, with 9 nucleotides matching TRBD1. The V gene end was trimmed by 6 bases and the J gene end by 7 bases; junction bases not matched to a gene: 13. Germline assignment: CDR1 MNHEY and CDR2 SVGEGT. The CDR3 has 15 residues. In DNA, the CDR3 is TGTGCCAGCAGCTCCCAAGACAGGGGGACGTGGGAGCAGTACTTC. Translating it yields CASSSQDRGTWEQYF.

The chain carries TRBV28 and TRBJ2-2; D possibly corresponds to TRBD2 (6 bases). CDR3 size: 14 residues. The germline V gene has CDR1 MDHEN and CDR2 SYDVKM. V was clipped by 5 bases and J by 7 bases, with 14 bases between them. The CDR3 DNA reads TGTGCCAGCAGTCCCCTCGGCGGGGACGGGGAGCTGTTTTTT. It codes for CASSPLGGDGELFF.

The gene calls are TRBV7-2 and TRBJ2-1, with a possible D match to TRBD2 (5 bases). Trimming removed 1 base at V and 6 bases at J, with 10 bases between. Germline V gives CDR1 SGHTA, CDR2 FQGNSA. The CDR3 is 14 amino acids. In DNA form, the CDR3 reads TGTGCCAGCAGCTTAGAACTAGTAAGCAATGAGCAGTTCTTC. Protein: CASSLELVSNEQFF.

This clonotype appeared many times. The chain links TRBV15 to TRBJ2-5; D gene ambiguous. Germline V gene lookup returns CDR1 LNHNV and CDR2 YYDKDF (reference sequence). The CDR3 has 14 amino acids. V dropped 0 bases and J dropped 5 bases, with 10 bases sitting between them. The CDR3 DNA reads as TGTGCCACCAGCAGAGATGGCCGCTGGGAGACCCAGTACTTC. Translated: CATSRDGRWETQYF.

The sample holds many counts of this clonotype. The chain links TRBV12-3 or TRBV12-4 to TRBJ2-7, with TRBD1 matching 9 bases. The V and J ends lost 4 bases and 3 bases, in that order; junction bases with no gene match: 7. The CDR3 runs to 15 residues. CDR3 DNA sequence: TGTGCCAGCAGTTCAAAACAGGGGGCGGACTACGAGCAGTACTTC. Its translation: CASSSKQGADYEQYF.

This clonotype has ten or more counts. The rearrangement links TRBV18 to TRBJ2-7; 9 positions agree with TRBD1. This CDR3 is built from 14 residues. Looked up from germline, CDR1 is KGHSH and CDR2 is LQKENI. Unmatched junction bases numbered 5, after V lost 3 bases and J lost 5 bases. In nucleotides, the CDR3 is TGTGCCAGCTCACCGGGACAGGGCCTCCACGAGCAGTACTTC. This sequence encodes CASSPGQGLHEQYF.

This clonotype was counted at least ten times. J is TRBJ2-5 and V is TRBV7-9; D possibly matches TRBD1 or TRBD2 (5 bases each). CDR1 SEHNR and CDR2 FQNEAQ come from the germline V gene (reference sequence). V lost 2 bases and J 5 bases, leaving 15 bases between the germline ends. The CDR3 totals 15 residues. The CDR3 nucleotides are TGTGCCAGCAGCTTAACCGGGGCCAGTCGGGAGACCCAGTACTTC. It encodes CASSLTGASRETQYF.

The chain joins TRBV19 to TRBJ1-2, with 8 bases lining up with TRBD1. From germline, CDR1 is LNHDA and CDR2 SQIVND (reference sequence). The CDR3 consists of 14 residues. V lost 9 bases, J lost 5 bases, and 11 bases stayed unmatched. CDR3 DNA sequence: TGTGCCAGCCGGATGCTCACAGGGGGTTATGGCTACACCTTC. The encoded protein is CASRMLTGGYGYTF. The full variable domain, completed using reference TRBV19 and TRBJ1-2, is DGGITQSPKYLFRKEGQNVTLSCEQNLNHDAMYWYRQDPGQGLRLIYYSQIVNDFQKGDIAEGYSVSREKKESFPLTVTSAQKNPTAFYLCASRMLTGGYGYTFGSGTRLTVV.

The CDR3 here is CASSFASGPSGTEAFF. The CDR3 region has the DNA TGCGCCAGCAGCTTCGCTTCGGGACCCTCGGGCACTGAAGCTTTCTTT. The V and J genes are TRBV5-1 and TRBJ1-1; D may be TRBD1 (5 bases). The CDR3 runs to 16 residues. V shed 2 bases and J shed 4 bases, with 18 bases lying between them. Germline values: CDR1 SGHRS, CDR2 YFSETQ.

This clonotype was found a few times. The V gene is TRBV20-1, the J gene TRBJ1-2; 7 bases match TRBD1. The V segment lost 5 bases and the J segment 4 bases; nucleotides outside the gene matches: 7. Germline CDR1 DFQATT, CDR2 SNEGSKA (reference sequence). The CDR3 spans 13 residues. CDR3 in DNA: TGCAGTGCTCCCCGGGACAGCCTCTATGGCTACACCTTC. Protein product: CSAPRDSLYGYTF.

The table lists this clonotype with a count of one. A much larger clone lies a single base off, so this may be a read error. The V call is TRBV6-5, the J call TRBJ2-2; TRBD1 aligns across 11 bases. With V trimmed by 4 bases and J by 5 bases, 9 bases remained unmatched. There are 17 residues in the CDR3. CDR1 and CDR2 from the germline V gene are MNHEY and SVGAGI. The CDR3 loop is CASSSPLRDRGTGELFF. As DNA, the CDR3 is TGTGCCAGCAGTTCCCCCCTCCGGGACAGGGGGACCGGGGAGCTGTTTTTT.

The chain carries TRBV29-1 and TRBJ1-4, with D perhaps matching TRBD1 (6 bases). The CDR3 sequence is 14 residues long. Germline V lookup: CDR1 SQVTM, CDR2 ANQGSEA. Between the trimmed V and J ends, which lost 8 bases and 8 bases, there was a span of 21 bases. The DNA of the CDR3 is TGCAGCCCGGGGGGACAACTTGGACGGGAAAAACTGTTTTTT. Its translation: CSPGGQLGREKLFF. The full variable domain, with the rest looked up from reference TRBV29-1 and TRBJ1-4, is SAVISQKPSRDICQRGTSLTIQCQVDSQVTMMFWYRQQPGQSLTLIATANQGSEATYESGFVIDKFPISRPNLTFSTLTVSNMSPEDSSIYLCSPGGQLGREKLFFGSGTQLSVL.

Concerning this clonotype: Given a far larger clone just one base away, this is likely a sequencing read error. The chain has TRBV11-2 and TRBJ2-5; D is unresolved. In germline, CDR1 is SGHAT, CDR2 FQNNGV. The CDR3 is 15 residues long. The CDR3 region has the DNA TGTGCCAGCAGTGACAACTGGTCGCCGGTAGAGGCCCAGTACTTC. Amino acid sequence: CASSDNWSPVEAQYF.

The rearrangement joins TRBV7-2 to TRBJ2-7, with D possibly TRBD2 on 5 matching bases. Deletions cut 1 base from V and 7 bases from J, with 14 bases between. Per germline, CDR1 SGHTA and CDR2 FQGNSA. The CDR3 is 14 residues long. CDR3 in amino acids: CASSLVGTSGEQYF. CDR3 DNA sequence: TGTGCCAGCAGCTTAGTCGGTACATCGGGGGAGCAGTACTTC.

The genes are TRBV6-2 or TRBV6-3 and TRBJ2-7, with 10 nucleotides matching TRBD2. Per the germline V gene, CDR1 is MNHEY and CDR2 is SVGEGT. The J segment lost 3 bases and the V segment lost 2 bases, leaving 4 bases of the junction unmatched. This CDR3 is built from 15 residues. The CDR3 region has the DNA TGTGCCAGCAGTTACCCTACTAGCGGGGACTACGAGCAGTACTTC. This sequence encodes CASSYPTSGDYEQYF.

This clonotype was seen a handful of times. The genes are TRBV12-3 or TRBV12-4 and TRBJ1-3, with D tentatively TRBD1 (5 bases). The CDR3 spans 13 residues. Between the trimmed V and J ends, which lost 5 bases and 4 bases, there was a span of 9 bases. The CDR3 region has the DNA TGTGCCAGCAGTGAACAGGAAGGAAACACCATATATTTT. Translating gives CASSEQEGNTIYF.

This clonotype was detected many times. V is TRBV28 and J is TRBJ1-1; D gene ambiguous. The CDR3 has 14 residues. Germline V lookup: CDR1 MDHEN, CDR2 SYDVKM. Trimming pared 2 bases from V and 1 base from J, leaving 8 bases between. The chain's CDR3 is CASSLKYSNTEAFF. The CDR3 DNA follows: TGTGCCAGCAGTTTAAAATATTCGAACACTGAAGCTTTCTTT.